Below, 5 T cell receptor beta chains from the same sample are listed, as sequenced in a study of blood T cell repertoires in COVID-19. Data came from immunoSEQ multiplex PCR; TCRdb stores just in-frame clones and leaves some out. The sample holds fewer than 450,000 clones, around 91% seen once. Sequenced sample: peripheral blood. The receptor source for this set is a woman aged 18-29 years who had recovered from COVID-19.

The CDR3: CASSEGLNWNTEAFF. The CDR3 DNA is TGTGCCAGCAGTGAAGGTTTGAACTGGAACACTGAAGCTTTCTTT. The chain links TRBV2 to TRBJ1-1; D not resolved. Germline V gene sequence: CDR1 SNHLY, CDR2 FYNNEI. The CDR3 is 15 amino acids. V shed 1 base and J shed 1 base, with 10 bases lying between them.

This chain connects TRBV7-9 to TRBJ2-1, with 12 bases identical to TRBD2. J lost 8 bases, V lost 5 bases, and 16 bases had no gene match. Germline-derived CDR1 and CDR2 are SEHNR and FQNEAQ (reference sequence). This CDR3 contains 18 residues. The CDR3 region has the DNA TGTGCCAGCAGCACAAACGCCCGACTAGCGGGAGCTAAGTATGAGCAGTTCTTC. Encoded protein: CASSTNARLAGAKYEQFF.

V and J are TRBV6-5 and TRBJ1-3, with TRBD1 identical over 7 bases. Looked up from germline, CDR1 is MNHEY and CDR2 is SVGAGI. J was trimmed by 0 bases and V by 6 bases; bases with no gene match: 5. The CDR3 consists of 15 residues. The CDR3 sequence: CASSRDSLSGNTIYF. In nucleotides, the CDR3 is TGTGCCAGCAGCCGGGACAGCCTCTCTGGAAACACCATATATTTT.

The V gene is TRBV7-2, the J gene TRBJ1-6; 7 nucleotides align to TRBD1. Germline CDR1 SGHTA, CDR2 FQGNSA. The CDR3 spans 14 residues. The V segment lost 4 bases and the J segment 5 bases; nucleotides outside the gene matches: 2. The CDR3 loop is CASSSRGDNSPLHF. The CDR3, as DNA: TGTGCCAGCAGCTCCAGGGGGGATAATTCACCCCTCCACTTT.

The chain recombines TRBV10-3 with TRBJ1-1; TRBD1 is a possible D gene (5 bases). From germline, CDR1 is ENHRY and CDR2 SYGVKD. Trimming cost V 4 bases and J 1 base, with 10 bases left between them. The CDR3 is 14 amino acids. The CDR3 protein is CAISVRQRNTEAFF. The DNA for the CDR3 is TGTGCCATCAGTGTCAGACAGAGGAACACTGAAGCTTTCTTT.